This T cell receptor (beta chain) was recorded in a study of CD8 T cells in ankylosing spondylitis. V shed 8 bases and J shed 5 bases, with 10 bases lying between them. Per the germline V gene, CDR1 is ENHRY and CDR2 is SYGVKD. CDR3 size: 11 residues. As for this clonotype: Its antigen is currently unknown.

MiXCR, run by TCRdb on the 5' RACE reads, gives a single entry per CDR3 protein. The sample holds around 320,000 distinct CDR3 sequences, around 21% seen once. Broader study findings: Some of these motif variants have turned up before, in reports on reactive arthritis synovial fluid and blood. Under 10 highly homologous variants formed a TCR beta motif that appeared characteristic of ankylosing spondylitis blood. Significant enrichment of disease-linked clones was reported in matched ankylosing spondylitis synovial fluid.

V usage is TRBV10-3 and J usage is TRBJ2-7; D gene unclear. This receptor was taken from a female donor with ankylosing spondylitis or in good health (not recorded which). Sequenced material: blood, either unsorted or a sorted T cell fraction (not recorded which). The CDR3 region is CAIVVGDEQYF. CDR3 coding DNA: TGTGCCATCGTCGTCGGCGACGAGCAGTACTTC.